Given below is one TCR beta chain in context. Per germline, CDR1 SGDLS and CDR2 YYNGEE. V gave up 4 bases and J gave up 6 bases, with 14 bases separating them. The CDR3 has 13 amino acids. This entry comes from a study of identical twins. Healthy Caucasian donors formed the entire cohort. Each CDR3 protein is one row after TCRdb ran MiXCR on the 5' RACE reads. The table includes about 730,000 distinct CDR3 sequences, roughly 20% detected once. This sample was also put to use in a study of T cells expressing NK-cell markers. That paper notes: The authors derived TCR beta repertoires from sorted CD3+CD56+NKG2C+, CD3+CD56+NKG2C- and CD3+CD56-NKG2C+ T cells. Sequencing covered eight donors, seven HCMV-seropositive and one seronegative.

The V gene is TRBV9, the J gene TRBJ2-7, with D perhaps matching TRBD1 (5 bases). The sequencing input was PBMCs. This clonotype originated in a woman under 30 in good health. In nucleotides, the CDR3 is TGTGCCAGCAGCTTCTCTAGGGGATCCGAGCAGTACTTC. It specifies CASSFSRGSEQYF.